This T cell receptor (beta chain) was identified during a study of siplizumab effects on memory and regulatory T cells. Study-level points and caveats: Tregs proliferating in siplizumab cultures lacked confirmation of their suppressive function. Among mappable alloreactive CD4+ clones, the Treg-derived fraction averaged 68.8% with siplizumab versus 25% to 30% in controls. Roughly 75-96% of proliferating CD4+ or CD8+ clones lacked a naive or memory phenotype that could be assigned.

A word on this clone: Its target is unknown.

Per individual sample, some 10^5 TCR templates were assayed. Clones were sequenced by immunoSEQ multiplex PCR, and TCRdb holds only the in-frame ones, with some missing. The table has 100,000 to 120,000 clones, under 95% seen once; the top ten hold 0.32%. The sample comprised CD4+ T cells sorted from blood. The sequence was collected from a human donor in good health.

CDR3 protein: CASSFGTLGGEQYF. In DNA, the CDR3 is TGTGCCAGCAGCTTCGGGACCCTCGGTGGCGAGCAGTACTTC. The chain has TRBV5-8 and TRBJ2-7, with D possibly being TRBD1 or TRBD2 (5 bases each). CDR3 length equals 14 residues. The germline V gene encodes CDR1 SGHTS and CDR2 YDEGEE. Trimming took off 2 bases at V and 6 bases at J, with 15 bases between the two ends.